This TCR beta chain was captured in a study of cytomegalovirus exposure and HLA in healthy donors. Overall study results and limits: An apparent linkage of common viral pathogens to several of the most significant clusters emerged in a later analysis. Among CMV-associated TCR beta chains, most appeared HLA-restricted in a later analysis. Cytomegalovirus-associated status was assigned to approximately 160 TCR beta chains.

For this clone: Its antigen is not known.

The PCR made use of 60 Vbeta and 13 Jbeta primers. Here immunoSEQ multiplex PCR was the method, and the copy in TCRdb shows in-frame clones only, minus some. This table lists 150,000 to 200,000 clones. Input material: PBMCs. The clonotype was recovered from a boy between 10 and 17 years old in good health and CMV-seronegative.

The CDR3 nucleotides are TGTGCCTGGAGTCGGTCGGGGGGGGGCAGTAACATTCAGTACTTC. Translated, it gives CAWSRSGGGSNIQYF. The chain recombines TRBV30 with TRBJ2-4; TRBD2 matches at 8 bases. CDR1 and CDR2 (germline): GTSNPN, SVGIG (reference sequence). The CDR3 has 15 residues. The J segment lost 7 bases and the V segment lost 2 bases, leaving 10 bases of the junction unmatched.